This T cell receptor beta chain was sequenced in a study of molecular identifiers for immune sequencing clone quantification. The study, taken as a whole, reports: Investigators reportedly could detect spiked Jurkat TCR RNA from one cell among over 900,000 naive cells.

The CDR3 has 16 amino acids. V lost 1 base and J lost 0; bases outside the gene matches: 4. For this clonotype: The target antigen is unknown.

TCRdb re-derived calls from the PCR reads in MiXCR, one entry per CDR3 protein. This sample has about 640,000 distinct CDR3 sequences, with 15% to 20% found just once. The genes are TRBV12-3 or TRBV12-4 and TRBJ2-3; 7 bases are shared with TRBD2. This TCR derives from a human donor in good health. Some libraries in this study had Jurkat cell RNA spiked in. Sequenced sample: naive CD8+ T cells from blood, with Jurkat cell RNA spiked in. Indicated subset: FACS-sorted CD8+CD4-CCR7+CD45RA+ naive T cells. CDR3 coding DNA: TGTGCCAGCAGTTTAGAAGCGGGGTCTAGCACAGATACGCAGTATTTT. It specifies CASSLEAGSSTDTQYF.